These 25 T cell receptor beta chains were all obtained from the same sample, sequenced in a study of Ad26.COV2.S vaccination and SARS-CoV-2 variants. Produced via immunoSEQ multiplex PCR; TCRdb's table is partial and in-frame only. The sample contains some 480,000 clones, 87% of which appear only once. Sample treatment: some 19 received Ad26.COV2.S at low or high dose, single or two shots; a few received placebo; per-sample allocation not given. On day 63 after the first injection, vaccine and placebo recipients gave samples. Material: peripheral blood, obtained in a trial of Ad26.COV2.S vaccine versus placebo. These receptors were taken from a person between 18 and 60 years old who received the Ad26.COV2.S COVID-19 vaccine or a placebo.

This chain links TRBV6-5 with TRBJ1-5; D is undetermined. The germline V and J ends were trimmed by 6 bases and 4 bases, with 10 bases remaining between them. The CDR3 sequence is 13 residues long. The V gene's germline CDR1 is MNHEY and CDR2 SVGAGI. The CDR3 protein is CASREGGNQPQHF. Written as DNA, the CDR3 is TGTGCCAGCAGGGAGGGAGGTAATCAGCCCCAGCATTTT.

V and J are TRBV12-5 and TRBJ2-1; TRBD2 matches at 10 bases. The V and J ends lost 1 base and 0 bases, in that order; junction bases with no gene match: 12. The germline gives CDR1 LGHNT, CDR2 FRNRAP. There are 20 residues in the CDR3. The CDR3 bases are TGTGCTAGTGGTTTGGAATCGCGGCTAGCGGGAGACCCCTCCTACAATGAGCAGTTCTTC. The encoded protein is CASGLESRLAGDPSYNEQFF.

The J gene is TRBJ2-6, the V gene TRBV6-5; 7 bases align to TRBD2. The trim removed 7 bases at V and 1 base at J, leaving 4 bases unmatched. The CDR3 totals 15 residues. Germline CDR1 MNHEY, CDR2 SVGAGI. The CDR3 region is CASTSRGSGANVLTF. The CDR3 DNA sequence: TGTGCCAGCACCTCGCGGGGGTCTGGGGCCAACGTCCTGACTTTC.

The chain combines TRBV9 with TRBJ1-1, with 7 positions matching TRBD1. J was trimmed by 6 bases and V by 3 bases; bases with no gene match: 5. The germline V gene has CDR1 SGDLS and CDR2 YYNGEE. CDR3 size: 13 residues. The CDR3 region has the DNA TGTGCCAGCAGCGCTGTGGGACAGTCTGAAGCTTTCTTT. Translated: CASSAVGQSEAFF.

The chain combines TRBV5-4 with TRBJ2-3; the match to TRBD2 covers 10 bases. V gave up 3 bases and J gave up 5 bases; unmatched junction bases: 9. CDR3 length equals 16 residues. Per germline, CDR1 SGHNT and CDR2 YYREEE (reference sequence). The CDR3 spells CASSSGLAGVGDTQYF. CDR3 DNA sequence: TGTGCCAGCAGCTCGGGTCTAGCGGGAGTGGGAGATACGCAGTATTTT.

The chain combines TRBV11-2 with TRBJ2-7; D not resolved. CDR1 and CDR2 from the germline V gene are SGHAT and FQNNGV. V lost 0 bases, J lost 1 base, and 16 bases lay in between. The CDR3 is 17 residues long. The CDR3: CASSLESTGPLSYEQYF. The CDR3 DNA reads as TGTGCCAGCAGCTTAGAATCCACGGGTCCCCTATCCTACGAGCAGTACTTC. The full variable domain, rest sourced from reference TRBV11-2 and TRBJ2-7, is EAGVAQSPRYKIIEKRQSVAFWCNPISGHATLYWYQQILGQGPKLLIQFQNNGVVDDSQLPKDRFSAERLKGVDSTLKIQPAKLEDSAVYLCASSLESTGPLSYEQYFGPGTRLTVT.

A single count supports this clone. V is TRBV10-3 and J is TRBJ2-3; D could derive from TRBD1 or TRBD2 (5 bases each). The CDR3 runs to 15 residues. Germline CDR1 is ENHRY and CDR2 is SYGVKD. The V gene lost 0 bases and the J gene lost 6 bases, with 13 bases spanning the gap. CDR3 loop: CAISESWGLGDTQYF. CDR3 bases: TGTGCCATCAGTGAGTCCTGGGGGTTGGGGGATACGCAGTATTTT.

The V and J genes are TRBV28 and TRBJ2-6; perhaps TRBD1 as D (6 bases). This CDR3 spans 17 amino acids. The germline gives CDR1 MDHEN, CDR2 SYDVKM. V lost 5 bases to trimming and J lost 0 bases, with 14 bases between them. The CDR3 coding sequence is TGTGCCAGCAGTCAACAGGGTATGAGCTCTGGGGCCAACGTCCTGACTTTC. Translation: CASSQQGMSSGANVLTF.

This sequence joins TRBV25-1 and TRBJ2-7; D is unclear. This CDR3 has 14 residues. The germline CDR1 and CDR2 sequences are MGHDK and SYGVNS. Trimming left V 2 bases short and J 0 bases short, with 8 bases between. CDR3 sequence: CASSETGYSYEQYF. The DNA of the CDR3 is TGTGCCAGCAGTGAAACTGGTTACTCCTACGAGCAGTACTTC.

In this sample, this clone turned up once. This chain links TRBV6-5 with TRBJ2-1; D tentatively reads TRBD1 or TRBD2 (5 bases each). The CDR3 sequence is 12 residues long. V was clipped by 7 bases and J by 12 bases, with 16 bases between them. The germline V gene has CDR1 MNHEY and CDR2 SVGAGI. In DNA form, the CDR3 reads TGTGCCAGCAACATTATTGGGGGTGTGCAGTTCTTC. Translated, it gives CASNIIGGVQFF.

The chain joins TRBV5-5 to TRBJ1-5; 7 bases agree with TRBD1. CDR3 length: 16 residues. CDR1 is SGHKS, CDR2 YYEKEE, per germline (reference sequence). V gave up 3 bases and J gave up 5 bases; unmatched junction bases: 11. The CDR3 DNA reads TGTGCCAGCAGCTACCAAAGGACAGGACCTTATCAGCCCCAGCATTTT. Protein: CASSYQRTGPYQPQHF.

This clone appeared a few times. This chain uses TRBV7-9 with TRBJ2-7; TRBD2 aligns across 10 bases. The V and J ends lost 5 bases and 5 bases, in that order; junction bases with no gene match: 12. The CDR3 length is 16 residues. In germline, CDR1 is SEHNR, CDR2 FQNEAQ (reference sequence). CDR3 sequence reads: CASSAAGVAGGNEQYF. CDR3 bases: TGTGCCAGCAGCGCAGCGGGGGTAGCGGGAGGCAACGAGCAGTACTTC.

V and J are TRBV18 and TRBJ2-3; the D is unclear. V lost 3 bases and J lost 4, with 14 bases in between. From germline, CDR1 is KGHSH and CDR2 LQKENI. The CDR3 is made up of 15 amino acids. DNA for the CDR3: TGTGCCAGCTCACCTATTCACCGGGCCTCAGATACGCAGTATTTT. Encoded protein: CASSPIHRASDTQYF.

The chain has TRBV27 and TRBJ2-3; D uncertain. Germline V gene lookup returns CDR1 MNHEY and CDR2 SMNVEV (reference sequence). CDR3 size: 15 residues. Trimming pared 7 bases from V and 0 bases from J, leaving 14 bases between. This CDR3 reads CASTAAIRSTDTQYF. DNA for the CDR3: TGTGCCAGCACCGCCGCGATCAGAAGCACAGATACGCAGTATTTT.

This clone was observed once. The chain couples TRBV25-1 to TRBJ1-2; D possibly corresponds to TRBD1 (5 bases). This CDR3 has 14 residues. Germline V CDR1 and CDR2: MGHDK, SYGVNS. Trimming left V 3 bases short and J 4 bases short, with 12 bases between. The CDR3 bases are TGTGCCAGCAGTGAGAACAGGAGGGGCTATGGCTACACCTTC. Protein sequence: CASSENRRGYGYTF.

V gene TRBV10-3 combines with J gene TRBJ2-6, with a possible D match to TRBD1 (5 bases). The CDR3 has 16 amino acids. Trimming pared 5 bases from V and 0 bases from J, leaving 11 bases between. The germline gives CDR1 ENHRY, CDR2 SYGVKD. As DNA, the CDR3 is TGTGCCATCAGTCTCAGGGCCCTCTCTGGGGCCAACGTCCTGACTTTC. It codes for CAISLRALSGANVLTF.

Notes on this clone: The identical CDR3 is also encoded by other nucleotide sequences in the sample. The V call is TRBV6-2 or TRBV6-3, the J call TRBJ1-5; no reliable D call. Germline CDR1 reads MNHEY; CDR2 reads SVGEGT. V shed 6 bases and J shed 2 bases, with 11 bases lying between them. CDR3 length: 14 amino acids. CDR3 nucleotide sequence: TGTGCCAGCAGCAGGAGCGGGGGCAATCAGCCCCAGCATTTT. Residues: CASSRSGGNQPQHF.

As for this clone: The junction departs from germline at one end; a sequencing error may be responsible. The CDR3 coding sequence is TGTGTCAGCAGTTTGGGACTAGCGGGAGGCCCCCCCTACGAGCAGTACTTC. Its protein is CVSSLGLAGGPPYEQYF. The chain has TRBV6-2 or TRBV6-3 and TRBJ2-7; 15 bases match TRBD2. The CDR3 loop spans 17 amino acids. Germline assignment: CDR1 MNHEY and CDR2 SVGEGT.

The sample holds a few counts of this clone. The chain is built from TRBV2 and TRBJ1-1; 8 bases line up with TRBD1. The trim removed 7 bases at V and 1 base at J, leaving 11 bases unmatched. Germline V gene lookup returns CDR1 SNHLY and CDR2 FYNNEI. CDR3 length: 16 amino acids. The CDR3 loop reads CASKARTGTQNTEAFF. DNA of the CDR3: TGTGCCAGCAAGGCCAGGACAGGGACACAGAACACTGAAGCTTTCTTT. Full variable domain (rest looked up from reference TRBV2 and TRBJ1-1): EPEVTQTPSHQVTQMGQEVILRCVPISNHLYFYWYRQILGQKVEFLVSFYNNEISEKSEIFDDQFSVERPDGSNFTLKIRSTKLEDSAMYFCASKARTGTQNTEAFFGQGTRLTVV.

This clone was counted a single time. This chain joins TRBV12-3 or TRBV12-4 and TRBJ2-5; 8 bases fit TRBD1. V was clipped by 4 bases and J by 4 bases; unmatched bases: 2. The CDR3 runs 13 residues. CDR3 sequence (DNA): TGTGCCAGCAGTTGGACAGGGTTAGAGACCCAGTACTTC. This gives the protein CASSWTGLETQYF.

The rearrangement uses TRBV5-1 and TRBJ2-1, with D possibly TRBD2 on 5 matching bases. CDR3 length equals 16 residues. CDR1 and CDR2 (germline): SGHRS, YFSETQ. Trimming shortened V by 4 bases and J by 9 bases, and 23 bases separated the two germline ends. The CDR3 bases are TGCGCCAGCAGCCCCGGCGGTAGCGCCCTACTGGGTGAGCAGTTCTTC. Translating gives CASSPGGSALLGEQFF.

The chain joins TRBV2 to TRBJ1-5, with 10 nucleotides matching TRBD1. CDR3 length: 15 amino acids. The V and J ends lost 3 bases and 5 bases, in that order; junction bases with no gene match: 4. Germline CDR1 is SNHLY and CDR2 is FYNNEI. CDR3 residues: CASSDRTGGHQPQHF. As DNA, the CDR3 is TGTGCCAGCAGTGACAGGACAGGGGGGCATCAGCCCCAGCATTTT.

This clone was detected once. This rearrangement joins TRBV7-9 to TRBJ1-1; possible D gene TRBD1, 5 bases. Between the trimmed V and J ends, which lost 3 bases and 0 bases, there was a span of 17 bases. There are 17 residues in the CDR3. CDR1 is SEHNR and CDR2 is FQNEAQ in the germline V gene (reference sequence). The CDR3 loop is CASSFNRDLNLNTEAFF. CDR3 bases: TGTGCCAGCAGCTTCAATAGGGACCTAAACCTGAACACTGAAGCTTTCTTT. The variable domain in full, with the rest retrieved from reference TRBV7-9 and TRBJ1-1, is DTGVSQNPRHKITKRGQNVTFRCDPISEHNRLYWYRQTLGQGPEFLTYFQNEAQLEKSRLLSDRFSAERPKGSFSTLEIQRTEQGDSAMYLCASSFNRDLNLNTEAFFGQGTRLTVV.

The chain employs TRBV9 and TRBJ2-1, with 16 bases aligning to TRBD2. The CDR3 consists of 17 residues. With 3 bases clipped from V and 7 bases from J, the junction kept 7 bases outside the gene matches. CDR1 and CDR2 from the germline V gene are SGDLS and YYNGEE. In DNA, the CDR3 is TGTGCCAGCAGCGCTGCGGGACTAGCGGGAGGGTGGAATGAGCAGTTCTTC. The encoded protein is CASSAAGLAGGWNEQFF.

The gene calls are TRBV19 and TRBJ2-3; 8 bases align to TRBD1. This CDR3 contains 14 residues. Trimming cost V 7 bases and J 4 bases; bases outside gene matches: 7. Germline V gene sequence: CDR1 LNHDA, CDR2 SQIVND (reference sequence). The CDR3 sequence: CASTTGGMADTQYF. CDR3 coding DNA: TGTGCCAGTACAACAGGGGGTATGGCAGATACGCAGTATTTT. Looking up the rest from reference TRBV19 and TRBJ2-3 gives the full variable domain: DGGITQSPKYLFRKEGQNVTLSCEQNLNHDAMYWYRQDPGQGLRLIYYSQIVNDFQKGDIAEGYSVSREKKESFPLTVTSAQKNPTAFYLCASTTGGMADTQYFGPGTRLTVL.